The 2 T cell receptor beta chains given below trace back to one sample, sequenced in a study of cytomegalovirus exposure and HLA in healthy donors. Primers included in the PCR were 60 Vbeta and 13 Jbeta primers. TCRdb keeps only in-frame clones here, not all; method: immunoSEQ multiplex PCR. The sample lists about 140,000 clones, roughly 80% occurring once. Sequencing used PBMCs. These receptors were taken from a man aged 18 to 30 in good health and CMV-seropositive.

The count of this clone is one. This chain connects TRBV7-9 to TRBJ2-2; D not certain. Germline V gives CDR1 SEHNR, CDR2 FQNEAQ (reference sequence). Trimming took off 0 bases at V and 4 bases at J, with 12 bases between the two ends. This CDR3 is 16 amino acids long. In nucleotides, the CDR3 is TGTGCCAGCAGCTTAGCGTACACACTATTCACCGGGGAGCTGTTTTTT. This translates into CASSLAYTLFTGELFF. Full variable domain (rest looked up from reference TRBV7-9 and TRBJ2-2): DTGVSQNPRHKITKRGQNVTFRCDPISEHNRLYWYRQTLGQGPEFLTYFQNEAQLEKSRLLSDRFSAERPKGSFSTLEIQRTEQGDSAMYLCASSLAYTLFTGELFFGEGSRLTVL.

Written as DNA, the CDR3 is TGTGCCAGCAGCTTAAGGAGCAACTATGGCTACACCTTC. Translating it yields CASSLRSNYGYTF. This chain connects TRBV7-8 to TRBJ1-2; D gene unclear. CDR1 is SGHVS and CDR2 is FQNEAQ in the germline V gene. CDR3 length: 13 amino acids. V gave up 2 bases and J gave up 2 bases, with 6 bases separating them.